This entry describes one TCR beta chain. The V segment lost 6 bases and the J segment 1 base; nucleotides outside the gene matches: 2. The germline CDR1 and CDR2 sequences are MDHEN and SYDVKM. This CDR3 is 14 amino acids long. Repertoires were generated with immunoSEQ multiplex PCR, while TCRdb's copy carries only in-frame clones and drops some. This sample has 90,000 to 150,000 clones; roughly 87% occur once, and the top ten carry roughly a tenth. This entry belongs to a study of T cell responses to AZD1222 COVID-19 vaccine. Whole-study context: Some second doses came at about 4 weeks and others at about 12 weeks; these were pooled.

V gene TRBV28 combines with J gene TRBJ2-3; 9 bases agree with TRBD2. This material consisted of peripheral blood, taken on day 0 of AZD1222 vaccination. The sequence derives from an adult in good health. The CDR3, as DNA: TGTGCCAGCAGGCGGGGGGGTGGCACAGATACGCAGTATTTT. It yields the protein CASRRGGGTDTQYF.